The clone carrying this T cell receptor beta chain was recorded at least ten times. Primers targeting TRAV and TRBV primed first-strand cDNA, covering alpha and beta chains. PCR amplification of the TCRs was performed with Phusion for 15 to 25 PCR cycles, and it relied on a constant-region primer together with a V-primer adapter. TCRdb re-analysed the reads in MiXCR, keeping a single row per CDR3 protein. The data show approximately 100,000 distinct CDR3 sequences, with less than 25% seen just once and about 4% held by the top ten. The time point: after trial treatment. Specified treatment: LDRT plus nivolumab, ipilimumab, low-dose cyclophosphamide and aspirin (RACIN trial). CDR1 and CDR2 from the germline V gene are SGHRS and YFSETQ. There are 14 residues in the CDR3. The V gene lost 4 bases and the J gene lost 4 bases, with 11 bases spanning the gap. This sample is part of a study of low-dose radiotherapy and immunotherapy resistance in tumors.

This receptor was identified in a male donor with prostate cancer. The chain combines TRBV5-1 with TRBJ2-2, with D perhaps assigned TRBD1 or TRBD2 (5 bases each). The source material was PBMCs, sampled after low-dose radiotherapy plus immunotherapy. The CDR3 loop reads CASSPGTTTGELFF. DNA for the CDR3: TGCGCCAGCAGCCCGGGGACCACCACCGGGGAGCTGTTTTTT.